This T cell receptor beta chain was identified during a study of cytomegalovirus exposure and HLA in healthy donors. Findings and limits, study-wide: In an earlier analysis, most TCR beta V segments were productive about 90% or about 30% of the time. The dataset shows that most TCR sequences were rare, while some public TCRs occurred in many donors.

Researchers ran the PCR with 60 Vbeta and 13 Jbeta primers. Clones were read by immunoSEQ multiplex PCR, and TCRdb kept only the in-frame ones, dropping some. The table has about 190,000 clones, 81% seen once. Healthy individuals who donated bone marrow served as the donors. Germline CDR1 reads SEHNR; CDR2 reads FQNEAQ (reference sequence). This CDR3 contains 12 residues. For this clone: The antigen remains undetermined.

The source of this sequence is a man aged 40-55 years in good health and CMV-seropositive. The rearrangement uses TRBV7-9 and TRBJ2-5; D unresolved. The assigned J gene may be wrong: the sequence end matches TRBJ2-7 better. The specimen was PBMCs. CDR3 coding DNA: TGTGCCAGCAGCTTAGGCTCATACGAGCAGTACTTC. It encodes CASSLGSYEQYF.